This T cell receptor (beta chain) is from a study of post-analysis software for immune sequencing data. The study, taken as a whole, reports: Controls had significantly higher normalized Chao1 diversity than multiple sclerosis patients. The five TRBV segments detected at higher frequency in patients than in controls included TRBV5-6, TRBV5-1 and TRBV20-1. Samples from a shared batch, those prepared together, strongly co-clustered by F measure.

Between the trimmed V and J ends, which lost 2 bases and 0 bases, there was a span of 17 bases. The V gene's germline CDR1 is MNHEY and CDR2 SVGAGI. The CDR3 contains 18 residues. Concerning this clonotype itself: The antigen is not known.

Unique molecular identifiers were built into the TCR beta cDNA libraries. Each sample of roughly 0.9 to 11 million input T cells yielded 500,000 or so cDNA molecules, so each molecule approximated one T cell. In TCRdb, the PCR reads were re-called with MiXCR into one record per CDR3 protein. Of 380,000 or so distinct CDR3 sequences detected, less than 40% appear once; the ten largest clones hold under 15%. This clonotype originated in a girl aged 5-17 years with multiple sclerosis. Sequencing was done on a sample of blood. This chain joins TRBV6-5 and TRBJ2-1, with TRBD1 as a possible D gene (6 bases). The CDR3 DNA reads TGTGCCAGCAGTTACGTAATTGACTGGGACACCTCCTACAATGAGCAGTTCTTC. Its protein is CASSYVIDWDTSYNEQFF.